Each of the 25 T cell receptor beta chains below was sequenced from the same sample in a study of radiotherapy plus CTLA-4 blockade in lung cancer (dated 2018 in TCRdb). Library preparation used the immunoSEQ multiplex PCR assay. Not all clones reach the TCRdb copy of this immuneACCESS table, which keeps in-frame sequences only. Checked studies attribute under half of the gap to unresolved V genes and leave the rest unexplained. The sample records approximately 70,000 clones, roughly four fifths of which are singletons. The top ten clonotypes cover about 16% of the sample. Sequencing used peripheral blood, obtained from a patient treated with radiotherapy plus ipilimumab. These receptors all stem from a human donor with non-small cell lung cancer whose response to radiotherapy plus ipilimumab could not be evaluated. Some clones in this sample may be carry-over from other donors' samples.

The chain links TRBV6-6 to TRBJ2-2; 12 nucleotides align to TRBD1. CDR1 and CDR2 (germline): MNHNY, SVGAGI (reference sequence). The trim removed 7 bases at V and 11 bases at J, leaving 11 bases unmatched. The CDR3 has 15 residues. CDR3 sequence (DNA): TGTGCCAGCAATCGGGGACAGGGGGCTATTCTAGAGCTGTTTTTT. The encoded protein is CASNRGQGAILELFF.

Details on this clone: At one boundary the junction diverges from the germline segment, which might be a read error. The CDR3 protein is CASSITPGNRGYNYGYTF. DNA for the CDR3: TGCGCCAGTAGTATAACACCTGGAAACAGGGGATATAACTATGGCTACACCTTC. The J gene is TRBJ1-2, the V gene TRBV19, with 7 positions matching TRBD1. The V gene's germline CDR1 is LNHDA and CDR2 SQIVND (reference sequence). The CDR3 consists of 18 residues.

The chain carries TRBV6-6 and TRBJ2-4; a possible D gene is TRBD2 (7 bases). The V gene lost 8 bases and the J gene lost 1 base, with 9 bases spanning the gap. CDR3 length equals 13 residues. The germline gives CDR1 MNHNY, CDR2 SVGAGI (reference sequence). The CDR3, as DNA: TGTGCCAGCGGGGGGGCTGCCAAAAACATTCAGTACTTC. As protein: CASGGAAKNIQYF.

This clone was recorded once. The chain couples TRBV28 to TRBJ1-2, with unresolved D. Germline CDR1 and CDR2: MDHEN and SYDVKM. The length of the CDR3 is 13 residues. V dropped 4 bases and J dropped 4 bases, with 10 bases sitting between them. The CDR3 reads CASSSALSYGYTF. The CDR3 DNA follows: TGTGCCAGCAGTTCCGCCCTTAGCTATGGCTACACCTTC.

The J gene is TRBJ1-2, the V gene TRBV19; possible D gene TRBD1, 6 bases. The CDR3 spans 15 residues. Germline CDR1 LNHDA, CDR2 SQIVND (reference sequence). Trimming removed 2 bases at V and 3 bases at J, with 13 bases between. The chain's CDR3 is CASSIPAGVYYGYTF. The CDR3, as DNA: TGTGCCAGTAGTATACCGGCAGGGGTCTACTATGGCTACACCTTC.

The chain is built from TRBV6-5 and TRBJ1-2; D is ambiguous. Germline loops: CDR1 MNHEY, CDR2 SVGAGI. This CDR3 is 15 amino acids long. V was shortened by 2 bases and J by 2 bases, with 12 bases between the two germline ends. CDR3: CASSYRRGLNYGYTF. The CDR3 DNA reads TGTGCCAGCAGTTACCGACGAGGACTGAACTATGGCTACACCTTC.

This clone was observed a single time. The V and J genes are TRBV6-6 and TRBJ1-5; TRBD1 aligns across 9 bases. Germline trimming cut 2 bases from V and 7 bases from J; bases unmatched to any gene: 9. CDR1 is MNHNY, CDR2 SVGAGI, per germline (reference sequence). The CDR3 consists of 16 residues. The CDR3 spells CASSYGGQGVSQPQHF. As DNA, the CDR3 is TGTGCCAGCAGTTACGGGGGACAGGGCGTTAGCCAGCCCCAGCATTTT.

The chain links TRBV9 to TRBJ1-4; 9 nucleotides agree with TRBD1. Trimming cost V 0 bases and J 5 bases; bases outside gene matches: 2. Germline V gives CDR1 SGDLS, CDR2 YYNGEE. There are 15 residues in the CDR3. CDR3 region: CASSVGTGANEKLFF. DNA for the CDR3: TGTGCCAGCAGCGTAGGGACAGGGGCGAATGAAAAACTGTTTTTT.

The chain joins TRBV29-1 to TRBJ2-7; D not certain. Trimming took 6 bases from V and 0 from J, leaving 12 bases between them. CDR3 length: 13 residues. The germline gives CDR1 SQVTM, CDR2 ANQGSEA. CDR3 residues: CSVTRGPSYEQYF. DNA of the CDR3: TGCAGCGTAACCCGCGGCCCCTCCTACGAGCAGTACTTC.

The rearrangement joins TRBV19 to TRBJ1-5; possible D gene TRBD1, 6 bases. Trimming left V 3 bases short and J 3 bases short, with 9 bases between. The CDR3 has 14 residues. Germline V CDR1 and CDR2: LNHDA, SQIVND (reference sequence). CDR3 loop: CASSISGDNQPQHF. The DNA of the CDR3 is TGTGCCAGTAGTATTTCAGGGGACAATCAGCCCCAGCATTTT.

This clone was counted once. V is TRBV7-9 and J is TRBJ2-1; the match to TRBD1 covers 10 bases. Germline V gene lookup returns CDR1 SEHNR and CDR2 FQNEAQ (reference sequence). The V segment lost 4 bases and the J segment 7 bases; nucleotides outside the gene matches: 7. This CDR3 is built from 15 residues. This chain's CDR3 is CASSSGTGVRNEQFF. The CDR3 DNA reads TGTGCCAGCAGCTCCGGGACAGGGGTTAGGAATGAGCAGTTCTTC. Full variable domain (rest looked up from reference TRBV7-9 and TRBJ2-1): DTGVSQNPRHKITKRGQNVTFRCDPISEHNRLYWYRQTLGQGPEFLTYFQNEAQLEKSRLLSDRFSAERPKGSFSTLEIQRTEQGDSAMYLCASSSGTGVRNEQFFGPGTRLTVL.

The chain joins TRBV5-1 to TRBJ2-6; D not certain. The CDR3 is made up of 17 amino acids. Between the trimmed V and J ends, which lost 0 bases and 0 bases, there was a span of 10 bases. Germline V lookup: CDR1 SGHRS, CDR2 YFSETQ. CDR3 sequence reads: CASSLGLNPSGANVLTF. In DNA, the CDR3 is TGCGCCAGCAGCTTGGGACTGAATCCCTCTGGGGCCAACGTCCTGACTTTC.

The chain links TRBV11-2 to TRBJ2-5; 7 nucleotides align to TRBD1. Germline V gene sequence: CDR1 SGHAT, CDR2 FQNNGV. V dropped 3 bases and J dropped 2; count of bases not matched to a gene: 6. This CDR3 contains 15 residues. In nucleotides, the CDR3 is TGTGCCAGCAGCTTGGGAGAGGGGGCTCAAGAGACCCAGTACTTC. Its protein is CASSLGEGAQETQYF. Using reference TRBV11-2 and TRBJ2-5 for the parts outside the CDR3, the full variable domain is EAGVAQSPRYKIIEKRQSVAFWCNPISGHATLYWYQQILGQGPKLLIQFQNNGVVDDSQLPKDRFSAERLKGVDSTLKIQPAKLEDSAVYLCASSLGEGAQETQYFGPGTRLLVL.

The chain combines TRBV28 with TRBJ2-7; D is unclear. V lost 6 bases and J 4 bases, leaving 10 bases between the germline ends. This CDR3 contains 12 residues. Germline values: CDR1 MDHEN, CDR2 SYDVKM. CDR3 DNA: TGTGCCAGCAGGGATTACAGTTACGAGCAGTACTTC. This translates into CASRDYSYEQYF.

This chain uses TRBV7-3 with TRBJ2-5; 7 bases map to TRBD2. Germline CDR1 and CDR2: SGHTA and FQGTGA. Germline trimming cut 5 bases from V and 2 bases from J; bases unmatched to any gene: 5. The CDR3 covers 14 residues. CDR3 DNA sequence: TGTGCCAGCAGCCCAACGGGACTACAAGAGACCCAGTACTTC. Translated, it gives CASSPTGLQETQYF.

The V gene is TRBV25-1, the J gene TRBJ2-7; TRBD2 might be the D (6 bases). The CDR3 runs to 11 residues. CDR1 and CDR2 from the germline V gene are MGHDK and SYGVNS. V dropped 2 bases and J dropped 12 bases, with 11 bases sitting between them. CDR3 in amino acids: CASSEMGGLYF. In DNA form, the CDR3 reads TGTGCCAGCAGTGAAATGGGGGGTCTGTACTTC.

The chain uses TRBV5-1 and TRBJ2-3, with D tentatively TRBD1 (5 bases). CDR3 length: 15 residues. Trimming stripped 2 bases from V and 0 bases from J, with 10 bases between. Germline CDR1 reads SGHRS; CDR2 reads YFSETQ. The CDR3 DNA follows: TGCGCCAGCAGCTTCAGGGCTACTAGCACAGATACGCAGTATTTT. Residues: CASSFRATSTDTQYF.

CDR3 sequence: CATQGPGVNNEQFF. CDR3 in DNA: TGTGCCACCCAGGGGCCCGGGGTAAACAATGAGCAGTTCTTC. The chain has TRBV28 and TRBJ2-1; D is perhaps TRBD1 (6 bases). The CDR3 sequence is 14 residues long. Germline assignment: CDR1 MDHEN and CDR2 SYDVKM. V dropped 10 bases and J dropped 5 bases, with 18 bases sitting between them.

J is TRBJ2-7 and V is TRBV4-1, with 9 positions matching TRBD1. V lost 1 base to trimming and J lost 3 bases; unmatched junction nucleotides: 7. This CDR3 comprises 16 residues. Germline CDR1 MGHRA, CDR2 YSYEKL. Here the CDR3 reads CASSQGPGTGSYEQYF. In DNA form, the CDR3 reads TGCGCCAGCAGCCAAGGTCCCGGGACAGGGAGCTACGAGCAGTACTTC.

This chain joins TRBV6-5 and TRBJ1-2; D gene ambiguous. This CDR3 spans 13 amino acids. CDR1 MNHEY and CDR2 SVGAGI come from the germline V gene. Between the trimmed V and J ends, which lost 2 bases and 8 bases, there was a span of 12 bases. CDR3 loop: CASSYEGKVGYTF. The CDR3 nucleotides are TGTGCCAGCAGTTACGAGGGAAAAGTGGGCTACACCTTC.

The rearrangement uses TRBV5-1 and TRBJ2-5; D ambiguous. V lost 2 bases and J lost 2, with 10 bases in between. CDR1 is SGHRS and CDR2 is YFSETQ in the germline V gene. The CDR3 totals 14 residues. CDR3: CASSFEGAQETQYF. CDR3 DNA: TGCGCCAGCAGCTTCGAAGGAGCACAAGAGACCCAGTACTTC.

V is TRBV28 and J is TRBJ1-5, with TRBD1 as a possible D gene (6 bases). V gave up 6 bases and J gave up 6 bases, with 15 bases separating them. The CDR3 spans 14 residues. The V gene's germline CDR1 is MDHEN and CDR2 SYDVKM. The CDR3 protein is CASSSRGAGQPQHF. The CDR3 DNA reads TGTGCCAGCAGCTCCCGGGGGGCGGGTCAGCCCCAGCATTTT.

This clone has just a few counts. The J gene is TRBJ2-3, the V gene TRBV5-1; 7 bases match TRBD2. The J segment lost 2 bases and the V segment lost 0 bases, leaving 9 bases of the junction unmatched. The V gene's germline CDR1 is SGHRS and CDR2 YFSETQ. There are 17 residues in the CDR3. The CDR3 bases are TGCGCCAGCAGCTTGGCGGGGGGAGGGGTGCACACAGATACGCAGTATTTT. The encoded protein is CASSLAGGGVHTDTQYF.

This clone turned up a few times. The chain carries TRBV7-2 and TRBJ2-7; TRBD1 aligns across 7 bases. The junction had 3 bases not matched to a gene; V was cut back by 4 bases and J by 3 bases. This CDR3 spans 13 amino acids. Germline-derived CDR1 and CDR2 are SGHTA and FQGNSA. CDR3 loop: CASSSRDSYEQYF. CDR3 nucleotides: TGTGCCAGCAGCTCAAGGGACAGCTACGAGCAGTACTTC. The whole variable domain, filled in from reference TRBV7-2 and TRBJ2-7, reads GAGVSQSPSNKVTEKGKDVELRCDPISGHTALYWYRQSLGQGLEFLIYFQGNSAPDKSGLPSDRFSAERTGGSVSTLTIQRTQQEDSAVYLCASSSRDSYEQYFGPGTRLTVT.

The chain combines TRBV7-2 with TRBJ2-7; 7 bases map to TRBD1. In germline, CDR1 is SGHTA, CDR2 FQGNSA. CDR3 length: 14 amino acids. After removal of 5 bases from V and 4 bases from J, the junction contained 8 bases not matched to a gene. The CDR3 protein is CASSPRGQTYEQYF. The CDR3 coding sequence is TGTGCCAGCAGCCCCCGGGGACAGACTTACGAGCAGTACTTC.